The 20 T cell receptor beta chains below all came from one sample that was sequenced in a study of T cells in Graves' hyperthyroidism and ophthalmopathy. Regions amplified from RNA transcripts were the TCR beta CDR3 regions. Initially, a first-round RT-PCR of the TCR CDR3 employed the HTBI primer set. TCRdb passed the multiplex PCR reads through MiXCR, listing each CDR3 protein once. The table records about 37,000 distinct CDR3 sequences, 40% to 65% of them present only once. Sequencing was carried out using blood. The receptors derive from a man aged 35 to 55 with Graves' ophthalmopathy.

This clonotype was recorded at least ten times. This chain connects TRBV7-9 to TRBJ2-2, with 7 nucleotides matching TRBD1. J gave up 9 bases and V 4 bases, and 5 bases lay outside the gene matches. The CDR3 runs to 13 residues. Germline values: CDR1 SEHNR, CDR2 FQNEAQ (reference sequence). The CDR3 DNA is TGTGCCAGCAGCTCCGACAGGGTTCGGGAGCTGTTTTTT. Translated, it gives CASSSDRVRELFF.

This clonotype was detected ten times or more. A single base separates this from a much larger clone, so it may be a read error. This chain joins TRBV10-2 and TRBJ2-7, with D possibly being TRBD1 or TRBD2 (5 bases each). The CDR3 extends over 14 amino acids. Germline CDR1 WSHSY, CDR2 SAAADI. CDR3 in DNA: TGCGCCAGCAGCTTAATACCGGGGACCTACGGGCAGTACTTC. Protein: CASSLIPGTYGQYF.

This clonotype was picked up many times. V and J are TRBV7-9 and TRBJ2-5, with a weak D call TRBD1 (6 bases). The CDR3 covers 16 residues. Deletions cut 3 bases from V and 3 bases from J, with 17 bases between. CDR1 is SEHNR and CDR2 is FQNEAQ in the germline V gene (reference sequence). In DNA form, the CDR3 reads TGTGCCAGCAGCTTGTATCACAGGGCGAAAAAAGAGACCCAGTACTTC. It encodes CASSLYHRAKKETQYF.

This clonotype was picked up a small number of times. The rearrangement links TRBV7-8 to TRBJ2-7; maybe TRBD2 (7 bases). Trimming removed 2 bases at V and 9 bases at J, with 17 bases between. The CDR3 has 14 residues. The germline gives CDR1 SGHVS, CDR2 FQNEAQ. The CDR3 protein is CASSLSGGPYGQYF. The CDR3 DNA is TGTGCCAGCAGCTTATCGGGGGGCCCCTATGGGCAGTACTTC.

Judged by abundance, this clonotype is medium-sized. This chain links TRBV15 with TRBJ2-7, with 8 bases identical to TRBD2. The germline CDR1 and CDR2 sequences are LNHNV and YYDKDF (reference sequence). J gave up 1 base and V 1 base, and 3 bases lay outside the gene matches. This CDR3 region has 15 residues. Written as DNA, the CDR3 is TGTGCCACCAGCAGAGTTATAGCGGGGTCCTACGAGCAGTACTTC. This gives the protein CATSRVIAGSYEQYF. The variable domain in full, completed from reference TRBV15 and TRBJ2-7, reads DAMVIQNPRYQVTQFGKPVTLSCSQTLNHNVMYWYQQKSSQAPKLLFHYYDKDFNNEADTPDNFQSRRPNTSFCFLDIRSPGLGDTAMYLCATSRVIAGSYEQYFGPGTRLTVT.

This clonotype was seen many times. The rearrangement joins TRBV18 to TRBJ2-7, with 7 bases identical to TRBD2. J was trimmed by 2 bases and V by 6 bases; bases with no gene match: 4. Germline V gene lookup returns CDR1 KGHSH and CDR2 LQKENI. The CDR3 contains 13 residues. In DNA, the CDR3 is TGTGCCAGCTCGCCTGGACTAGCCTACGAGCAGTACTTC. It yields the protein CASSPGLAYEQYF.

J is TRBJ1-3 and V is TRBV20-1; tentative D call: TRBD1 (5 bases). Trimming removed 6 bases from V and 1 base from J, with 16 bases in between. CDR3 length equals 15 residues. In germline, CDR1 is DFQATT, CDR2 SNEGSKA (reference sequence). The CDR3 protein is CSAYYMGDSGNTIYF. In DNA form, the CDR3 reads TGCAGTGCCTATTATATGGGGGATTCTGGAAACACCATATATTTT.

This clonotype was recorded many times. This rearrangement joins TRBV7-9 to TRBJ1-2; D might be TRBD1 (5 bases). Trimming shortened V by 5 bases and J by 4 bases, and 17 bases separated the two germline ends. CDR3 length equals 15 residues. Per germline, CDR1 SEHNR and CDR2 FQNEAQ (reference sequence). CDR3 amino acids: CASSQMGRQSYGYTF. The CDR3 DNA reads TGTGCCAGCAGCCAAATGGGTAGACAGAGCTATGGCTACACCTTC.

Concerning this clonotype itself: The junction does not match germline at one end; this may be a read error. The V call is TRBV25-1, the J call TRBJ2-1; D is possibly TRBD2 (5 bases). CDR1 and CDR2 (germline): MGHDK, SYGVNS. CDR3 length equals 15 residues. This CDR3 reads CASSMMRATYNEQFF. The CDR3 bases are TGCGCCAGCAGTATGATGCGGGCAACCTACAATGAGCAGTTCTTC.

This clonotype was recorded many times. The chain carries TRBV28 and TRBJ2-5; TRBD2 matches 9 bases. After removal of 3 bases from V and 2 bases from J, the junction contained 4 bases not matched to a gene. Germline V CDR1 and CDR2: MDHEN, SYDVKM. This CDR3 has 15 residues. This CDR3 reads CASSLGGRVQETQYF. The CDR3 nucleotides read TGTGCCAGCAGTTTGGGCGGGAGGGTTCAAGAGACCCAGTACTTC.

This chain joins TRBV10-3 and TRBJ2-1; the match to TRBD2 covers 10 bases. The CDR3 length is 15 residues. After removal of 11 bases from V and 5 bases from J, the junction contained 12 bases not matched to a gene. Looked up from germline, CDR1 is ENHRY and CDR2 is SYGVKD. The CDR3: CAGPGGLAGDNEQFF. The DNA for the CDR3 is TGTGCCGGACCGGGGGGGCTAGCGGGGGACAATGAGCAGTTCTTC.

This clonotype was seen many times. The V gene is TRBV5-6, the J gene TRBJ2-3; 11 bases agree with TRBD2. Trimming took 5 bases from V and 6 from J; bases not matched to a gene: 8. Germline lookup yields CDR1 SGHDT and CDR2 YYEEEE. The CDR3 is 15 residues long. In DNA form, the CDR3 reads TGTGCCAGCAGAACCCTAGCGGGGGGACCGGATACGCAGTATTTT. Translated: CASRTLAGGPDTQYF. Complete variable domain (other parts from reference TRBV5-6 and TRBJ2-3): DAGVTQSPTHLIKTRGQQVTLRCSPKSGHDTVSWYQQALGQGPQFIFQYYEEEERQRGNFPDRFSGHQFPNYSSELNVNALLLGDSALYLCASRTLAGGPDTQYFGPGTRLTVL.

The CDR3: CASSFRGGSTESFF. CDR3 DNA sequence: TGTGCCAGCAGCTTCCGTGGCGGGAGTACTGAATCGTTCTTT. J is TRBJ1-1 and V is TRBV7-3; D remains ambiguous. V shed 3 bases and J shed 14 bases, with 22 bases lying between them. CDR3 length: 14 residues. CDR1 SGHTA and CDR2 FQGTGA come from the germline V gene.

Many counts were recorded for this clonotype. The chain has TRBV7-9 and TRBJ2-2; 7 bases agree with TRBD1. The CDR3 loop spans 15 amino acids. The V segment lost 9 bases and the J segment 1 base; nucleotides outside the gene matches: 8. CDR1 is SEHNR, CDR2 FQNEAQ, per germline (reference sequence). CDR3 sequence (DNA): TGTGCCAGTCCCCCGGGACAGCGGAACACCGGGGAGCTGTTTTTT. Translated: CASPPGQRNTGELFF.

In this sample, this clonotype turned up many times. The J gene is TRBJ1-5, the V gene TRBV6-5; TRBD1 aligns across 8 bases. Germline V lookup: CDR1 MNHEY, CDR2 SVGAGI. V shed 6 bases, J shed 3 bases, and the junction held 7 bases outside the gene matches. The CDR3 covers 15 residues. CDR3 loop: CASSSKQGVNQPQHF. In DNA form, the CDR3 reads TGTGCCAGCAGCTCCAAACAGGGGGTCAATCAGCCCCAGCATTTT.

This clonotype came up many times. The chain is built from TRBV20-1 and TRBJ2-6; TRBD1 agrees at 8 bases. CDR1 is DFQATT and CDR2 is SNEGSKA in the germline V gene (reference sequence). The CDR3 has 15 residues. The trim removed 0 bases at V and 8 bases at J, leaving 6 bases unmatched. CDR3 protein: CSARDRRGLTNVLTF. The CDR3 nucleotides are TGCAGTGCTAGAGATCGCAGGGGGCTAACCAACGTCCTGACTTTC.

This clonotype has a count of ten or more. The rearrangement uses TRBV28 and TRBJ2-7; TRBD1 agrees at 10 bases. From germline, CDR1 is MDHEN and CDR2 SYDVKM. After removal of 5 bases from V and 6 bases from J, the junction contained 7 bases not matched to a gene. The CDR3 covers 14 residues. The CDR3 bases are TGTGCCAGCAGTGGACAGGGGGAAGGGGGCGAGCAGTACTTC. It yields the protein CASSGQGEGGEQYF.

V and J are TRBV7-9 and TRBJ2-5; no clear D. In germline, CDR1 is SEHNR, CDR2 FQNEAQ (reference sequence). The V and J ends lost 8 bases and 5 bases respectively, with 12 bases between them. CDR3 length equals 12 residues. This chain's CDR3 is CASFGDWETQYF. Here the CDR3 DNA reads TGTGCCAGCTTTGGGGATTGGGAGACCCAGTACTTC.

The chain combines TRBV29-1 with TRBJ1-2; the D is unclear. V lost 3 bases and J lost 3, with 5 bases in between. The CDR3 is 11 residues long. Germline V gene lookup returns CDR1 SQVTM and CDR2 ANQGSEA. CDR3 coding DNA: TGCAGCGTTGAGGCAGACTATGGCTACACCTTC. As protein: CSVEADYGYTF. Full variable domain (rest looked up from reference TRBV29-1 and TRBJ1-2): SAVISQKPSRDICQRGTSLTIQCQVDSQVTMMFWYRQQPGQSLTLIATANQGSEATYESGFVIDKFPISRPNLTFSTLTVSNMSPEDSSIYLCSVEADYGYTFGSGTRLTVV.

This clonotype appeared many times. The CDR3 ends on some other residue instead of the conserved phenylalanine or tryptophan, so this is likely a read error. The DNA is omitted, as the CDR3 cannot be located on it reliably, and the CDR3 follows TCRdb's listing. CDR3: CASSYEPTGVERASL. V and J are TRBV6-6 and TRBJ2-7; TRBD1 is the table's D call, not checked against the DNA. The CDR3 has 15 residues if both end residues are counted. Looked up from germline, CDR1 is MNHNY and CDR2 is SVGAGI (reference sequence).